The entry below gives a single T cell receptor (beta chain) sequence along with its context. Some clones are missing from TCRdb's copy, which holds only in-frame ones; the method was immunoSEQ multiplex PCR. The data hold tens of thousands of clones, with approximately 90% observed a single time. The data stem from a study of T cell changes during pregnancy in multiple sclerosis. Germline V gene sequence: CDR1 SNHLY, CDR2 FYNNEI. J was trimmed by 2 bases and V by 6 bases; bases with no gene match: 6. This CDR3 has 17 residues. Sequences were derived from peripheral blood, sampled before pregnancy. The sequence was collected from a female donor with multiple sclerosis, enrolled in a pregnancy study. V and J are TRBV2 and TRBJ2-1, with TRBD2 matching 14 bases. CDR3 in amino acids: CASRGLAGESPYNEQFF. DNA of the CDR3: TGTGCCAGCAGGGGACTAGCGGGAGAGTCACCCTACAATGAGCAGTTCTTC.